Below are 25 T cell receptor beta chains sequenced from a single sample in a study of shared clonotypes between healthy human individuals. Produced via immunoSEQ multiplex PCR; TCRdb's table is partial and in-frame only. Of more than 2 million clones listed, roughly 95% are singletons. Input material: naive CD4+ T cells sorted from blood. Subset noted: CD45RA+ positively selected. The receptors stem from a man aged 18 to 35 in good health.

The J gene is TRBJ2-5, the V gene TRBV6-1, with TRBD2 identical over 7 bases. The CDR3 runs 14 residues. Trimming cost V 3 bases and J 2 bases; bases outside gene matches: 3. Germline CDR1 MNHNS, CDR2 SASEGT. The CDR3: CASSDLGGQETQYF. The CDR3 bases are TGTGCCAGCAGTGACCTCGGGGGGCAAGAGACCCAGTACTTC.

This clone was counted a single time. The chain uses TRBV28 and TRBJ2-3, with D possibly being TRBD1 or TRBD2 (6 bases each). The CDR3 extends over 13 amino acids. The germline V gene encodes CDR1 MDHEN and CDR2 SYDVKM. The V and J ends lost 5 bases and 5 bases respectively, with 11 bases between them. This chain's CDR3 is CASSPGGRDTQYF. CDR3 in DNA: TGTGCCAGCAGTCCCGGGGGCAGAGATACGCAGTATTTT. Supplemented by reference TRBV28 and TRBJ2-3, the full variable domain reads DVKVTQSSRYLVKRTGEKVFLECVQDMDHENMFWYRQDPGLGLRLIYFSYDVKMKEKGDIPEGYSVSREKKERFSLILESASTNQTSMYLCASSPGGRDTQYFGPGTRLTVL.

The chain couples TRBV4-3 to TRBJ1-2, with 7 bases lining up with TRBD1. V was pared by 4 bases and J by 8 bases, with 10 bases of the junction left unmatched. In germline, CDR1 is LGHNA, CDR2 YSLEER. The CDR3 has 14 residues. The CDR3 is CASSLRQGDDGYTF. The CDR3 DNA reads TGCGCCAGCAGCCTACGACAGGGAGATGACGGCTACACCTTC.

The gene calls are TRBV19 and TRBJ2-4, with D hard to call. Germline V gene data show CDR1 as LNHDA and CDR2 as SQIVND (reference sequence). V lost 5 bases and J 0 bases, leaving 23 bases between the germline ends. The CDR3 sequence is 19 residues long. The CDR3 here is CASSSHPTAIGVAKNIQYF. The CDR3 region has the DNA TGTGCCAGTAGTTCTCACCCCACCGCGATAGGTGTAGCCAAAAACATTCAGTACTTC.

This clone was seen just once. Since a much larger clone is just one base distant, this may be a read error. The same CDR3 also results from other DNA sequences found in this sample. The chain combines TRBV5-4 with TRBJ1-6; perhaps TRBD1 as D (6 bases). The CDR3 has 14 amino acids. V was shortened by 0 bases and J by 7 bases, with 8 bases between the two germline ends. The germline V gene encodes CDR1 SGHNT and CDR2 YYREEE (reference sequence). The CDR3 coding sequence is TGTGCCAGCAGCTTGGAACAGGGCAATTCACCCCTCCACTTT. Translation: CASSLEQGNSPLHF.

V is TRBV5-1 and J is TRBJ2-7, with 14 nucleotides matching TRBD2. Germline V gives CDR1 SGHRS, CDR2 YFSETQ. There are 16 residues in the CDR3. V shed 5 bases and J 6 bases; nucleotides not matched to a gene: 10. The CDR3 region is CASSGLAGGPPSEQYF. DNA for the CDR3: TGCGCCAGCAGTGGACTAGCGGGGGGACCCCCCTCCGAGCAGTACTTC.

This clone has a single count. This sequence joins TRBV7-9 and TRBJ1-1; no clear D. This CDR3 spans 13 amino acids. The germline V gene has CDR1 SEHNR and CDR2 FQNEAQ (reference sequence). Between the trimmed V and J ends, which lost 1 base and 1 base, there was a span of 4 bases. The CDR3 nucleotides read TGTGCCAGCAGCTTAGACAAGAACACTGAAGCTTTCTTT. It encodes CASSLDKNTEAFF.

The chain's CDR3 is CASSQGPAYEQYF. CDR3 nucleotide sequence: TGCGCCAGCAGCCAAGGGCCGGCCTACGAGCAGTACTTC. The chain recombines TRBV5-1 with TRBJ2-7; no reliable D call. This CDR3 region has 13 residues. V shed 4 bases and J shed 2 bases, with 10 bases lying between them. The germline V gene has CDR1 SGHRS and CDR2 YFSETQ.

This chain uses TRBV11-2 with TRBJ2-5, with 13 bases aligning to TRBD2. Looked up from germline, CDR1 is SGHAT and CDR2 is FQNNGV. The CDR3 has 17 amino acids. V lost 5 bases, J lost 5 bases, and 11 bases stayed unmatched. As DNA, the CDR3 is TGTGCCAGCAGCCTTGGACTAGCGGGAGCCTGGGGGGAGACCCAGTACTTC. It translates to CASSLGLAGAWGETQYF.

The V gene is TRBV6-1, the J gene TRBJ1-2; the D gene is possibly TRBD1 (5 bases). The germline V and J ends were trimmed by 0 bases and 4 bases, with 15 bases remaining between them. CDR1 MNHNS and CDR2 SASEGT come from the germline V gene. The CDR3 is 16 amino acids. The CDR3 DNA sequence: TGTGCCAGCAGTGAAGCGGGGCAGGGCGCTCTCTATGGCTACACCTTC. This encodes CASSEAGQGALYGYTF.

In this sample, this clone turned up once. As DNA, the CDR3 is TGTGCCAGCAGTTCTTCTAGGACAGGGTCGAACTATGGCTACACCTTC. Translating gives CASSSSRTGSNYGYTF. The rearrangement links TRBV9 to TRBJ1-2, with 8 bases fitting TRBD1. Germline CDR1 is SGDLS and CDR2 is YYNGEE. The J segment lost 2 bases and the V segment lost 5 bases, leaving 11 bases of the junction unmatched. The CDR3 has 16 residues.

For this clone: In the same sample, other DNA sequences code for this CDR3. The chain joins TRBV30 to TRBJ1-5; no definite D call. Germline lookup yields CDR1 GTSNPN and CDR2 SVGIG (reference sequence). This CDR3 contains 12 residues. V gave up 0 bases and J gave up 3 bases, with 3 bases separating them. CDR3 amino acids: CAWSVNNQPQHF. CDR3 bases: TGTGCCTGGAGTGTGAACAATCAGCCCCAGCATTTT.

The chain uses TRBV5-1 and TRBJ1-3; D may be TRBD1 (5 bases). The CDR3 totals 17 residues. CDR1 and CDR2 (germline): SGHRS, YFSETQ. V lost 0 bases to trimming and J lost 0 bases, with 13 bases between them. The CDR3 loop reads CASSLEGGTASGNTIYF. The CDR3 region has the DNA TGCGCCAGCAGCTTGGAGGGCGGGACGGCCTCTGGAAACACCATATATTTT.

The rearrangement links TRBV10-1 to TRBJ2-3; TRBD1 matches at 7 bases. The CDR3 runs to 13 residues. J was trimmed by 2 bases and V by 6 bases; bases with no gene match: 2. Germline V gene data show CDR1 as WNHNN and CDR2 as SYGVQD (reference sequence). The DNA for the CDR3 is TGCGCCAGCAGGGACAGGAACACAGATACGCAGTATTTT. It translates to CASRDRNTDTQYF.

The chain carries TRBV5-1 and TRBJ2-7; TRBD2 agrees at 9 bases. From germline, CDR1 is SGHRS and CDR2 YFSETQ. Trimming took 0 bases from V and 3 from J; bases not matched to a gene: 10. This CDR3 spans 17 amino acids. The CDR3 is CASSLELAGRNFYEQYF. In DNA, the CDR3 is TGCGCCAGCAGCTTGGAGCTAGCGGGGCGGAATTTCTACGAGCAGTACTTC.

The rearrangement uses TRBV27 and TRBJ2-7, with D maybe TRBD1 (6 bases). The CDR3 has 14 residues. Germline loops: CDR1 MNHEY, CDR2 SMNVEV (reference sequence). V gave up 3 bases and J gave up 4 bases, with 13 bases separating them. This CDR3 reads CASSFRGRRYEQYF. For the CDR3, the DNA is TGTGCCAGCAGTTTCAGGGGACGCCGGTACGAGCAGTACTTC.

V gene TRBV27 combines with J gene TRBJ1-6; 10 bases are a match to TRBD1. The junction had 4 bases not matched to a gene; V was cut back by 8 bases and J by 9 bases. The CDR3 runs to 13 residues. The V gene's germline CDR1 is MNHEY and CDR2 SMNVEV (reference sequence). The CDR3 coding sequence is TGTGCCAGCTCGGGACAGGGGAGTTCACCCCTCCACTTT. This translates into CASSGQGSSPLHF.

The V call is TRBV25-1, the J call TRBJ2-5; TRBD2 matches 10 bases. Germline CDR1 reads MGHDK; CDR2 reads SYGVNS. The CDR3 is 16 residues long. V was pared by 2 bases and J by 4 bases, with 7 bases of the junction left unmatched. CDR3 loop: CASSESLAGVGETQYF. The CDR3 DNA reads as TGTGCCAGCAGTGAAAGTCTAGCGGGAGTTGGAGAGACCCAGTACTTC.

The chain uses TRBV5-1 and TRBJ2-7; D is unclear. V gave up 3 bases and J gave up 2 bases, with 15 bases separating them. The germline gives CDR1 SGHRS, CDR2 YFSETQ. This CDR3 comprises 15 residues. The CDR3 here is CASSSQTTSPYEQYF. Written as DNA, the CDR3 is TGCGCCAGCAGCTCCCAAACGACCTCCCCCTACGAGCAGTACTTC.

To note about this clone: Different DNA sequences within this sample yield the same CDR3. This chain links TRBV5-4 with TRBJ2-1; tentatively, D is TRBD2 (5 bases). V dropped 5 bases and J dropped 10 bases, with 13 bases sitting between them. The germline V gene encodes CDR1 SGHNT and CDR2 YYREEE (reference sequence). The CDR3 totals 12 residues. DNA for the CDR3: TGTGCCAGCAGTCTGGACTCAGGAGAGCAGTTCTTC. It yields the protein CASSLDSGEQFF.

The chain joins TRBV10-2 to TRBJ2-2, with 9 nucleotides matching TRBD2. The CDR3 spans 14 residues. The germline CDR1 and CDR2 sequences are WSHSY and SAAADI. V gave up 8 bases and J gave up 2 bases; unmatched junction bases: 3. CDR3 residues: CASRLAENTGELFF. The CDR3 nucleotides are TGCGCCAGCCGACTAGCGGAAAACACCGGGGAGCTGTTTTTT.

The chain recombines TRBV19 with TRBJ1-3, with D uncertain. In germline, CDR1 is LNHDA, CDR2 SQIVND (reference sequence). The CDR3 runs to 14 residues. V was trimmed by 6 bases and J by 0 bases, leaving 9 bases between them. The DNA of the CDR3 is TGTGCCAGTAGAAAGGGCGTCTCTGGAAACACCATATATTTT. Encoded protein: CASRKGVSGNTIYF.

Remarks on this clone: Other DNA sequences within the sample encode an identical CDR3. The rearrangement links TRBV6-6 to TRBJ2-7; 10 nucleotides match TRBD1. After removal of 5 bases from V and 4 bases from J, the junction contained 2 bases not matched to a gene. The CDR3 loop spans 13 amino acids. Germline V lookup: CDR1 MNHNY, CDR2 SVGAGI (reference sequence). In DNA, the CDR3 is TGTGCCAGCAGTCGGGACAGGGGTTACGAGCAGTACTTC. Amino acid sequence: CASSRDRGYEQYF.

The chain combines TRBV5-6 with TRBJ2-7, with 8 nucleotides matching TRBD1. In germline, CDR1 is SGHDT, CDR2 YYEEEE. The V segment lost 5 bases and the J segment 3 bases; nucleotides outside the gene matches: 10. CDR3 length equals 15 residues. DNA for the CDR3: TGTGCCAGCAGGTCCTCCAGGACAGGGATCTACGAGCAGTACTTC. This gives the protein CASRSSRTGIYEQYF.

This chain links TRBV15 with TRBJ2-2, with a tentative D call TRBD1 (5 bases). This CDR3 is built from 18 residues. Looked up from germline, CDR1 is LNHNV and CDR2 is YYDKDF (reference sequence). V lost 1 base and J lost 5, with 20 bases in between. The DNA of the CDR3 is TGTGCCACCAGCAGAGGGGGAACAGGCGGCCCCCAAACCGGGGAGCTGTTTTTT. This translates into CATSRGGTGGPQTGELFF.